The 7 T cell receptor beta chains below were found in one sample sequenced in a study of post-analysis software for immune sequencing data. Study results and caveats: With TRBV5-6, TRBV5-1 and TRBV20-1 included, about five TRBV segments were more frequent in patients than in controls.

TCR beta cDNA libraries had unique molecular identifiers. Each CDR3 protein is one row after TCRdb ran MiXCR on the PCR reads. The sample lists hundreds of thousands of distinct CDR3 sequences; around 50% were seen once. These receptors' antigens are unknown. Specimen: blood. These receptor sequences come from a girl under 18 with multiple sclerosis.

This clonotype has just a few counts. The V and J genes are TRBV3-1 and TRBJ2-4; weak D call: TRBD1 (6 bases). Germline V CDR1 and CDR2: LGHDT, YNNKEL (reference sequence). The V end lost 3 bases, the J end lost 0 bases, and 9 bases lay between the germline ends. The CDR3 consists of 15 residues. The CDR3 sequence: CASSHTGLAKNIQYF. The CDR3 DNA follows: TGTGCCAGCAGCCACACAGGGTTAGCCAAAAACATTCAGTACTTC.

This clonotype turned up a few times. The chain recombines TRBV12-5 with TRBJ2-5; D gene ambiguous. V gave up 2 bases and J gave up 5 bases, with 18 bases separating them. The CDR3 has 16 residues. CDR1 LGHNT and CDR2 FRNRAP come from the germline V gene. In DNA, the CDR3 is TGTGCTAGTGGTTTGTCCAAAGGGCTCGGTTGGGAGACCCAGTACTTC. Amino acid sequence: CASGLSKGLGWETQYF.

The chain combines TRBV5-1 with TRBJ1-1, with D unresolved. Germline CDR1 reads SGHRS; CDR2 reads YFSETQ. The CDR3 has 13 amino acids. Trimming took 2 bases from V and 0 from J, leaving 5 bases between them. The CDR3: CASSFGLNTEAFF. DNA for the CDR3: TGCGCCAGCAGCTTTGGGTTGAACACTGAAGCTTTCTTT.

This clonotype was observed a few times. The CDR3: CASRPVRDLTDTQYF. In DNA form, the CDR3 reads TGCGCCAGCAGACCAGTCCGGGACTTGACAGATACGCAGTATTTT. The chain uses TRBV5-1 and TRBJ2-3; a possible D gene is TRBD2 (6 bases). V dropped 5 bases and J dropped 3 bases, with 16 bases sitting between them. The germline CDR1 and CDR2 sequences are SGHRS and YFSETQ. This CDR3 comprises 15 residues.

The rearrangement joins TRBV10-3 to TRBJ2-1; possibly TRBD2 for D (5 bases). Germline lookup yields CDR1 ENHRY and CDR2 SYGVKD. CDR3 length equals 13 residues. The ends were cut back, 8 bases at V and 2 bases at J, with 10 bases in the middle. DNA for the CDR3: TGTGCCATCTCCGGGGAAACCTACAATGAGCAGTTCTTC. Amino acids: CAISGETYNEQFF.

The V gene is TRBV29-1, the J gene TRBJ2-1; tentatively, D is TRBD1 (5 bases). The CDR3 runs 11 residues. Germline CDR1 and CDR2: SQVTM and ANQGSEA. V shed 7 bases and J shed 6 bases, with 10 bases lying between them. The CDR3 nucleotides read TGCAGCGGACAGACTGGCAATGAGCAGTTCTTC. As protein: CSGQTGNEQFF.

The chain employs TRBV15 and TRBJ2-7; D is possibly TRBD1 or TRBD2 (5 bases each). The CDR3 spans 14 residues. CDR1 is LNHNV and CDR2 is YYDKDF in the germline V gene (reference sequence). V dropped 4 bases and J dropped 4 bases, with 14 bases sitting between them. The CDR3 coding sequence is TGTGCCACCAGCACCCGGGACGGAAATTACGAGCAGTACTTC. This gives the protein CATSTRDGNYEQYF.